Below, 24 T cell receptor beta chains from the same sample are listed, as sequenced in a study of blood T cell repertoires in COVID-19. The protocol was immunoSEQ multiplex PCR, while the TCRdb copy is restricted to in-frame clones and leaves out a portion. The sample records around 95,000 clones, 90% being singletons. Sequenced: peripheral blood. Every receptor here comes from a man aged 45-60 years with acute or convalescent COVID-19.

The V gene is TRBV3-1 (or the pseudogene TRBV3-2), the J gene TRBJ2-3, with D unclear. This CDR3 is built from 13 residues. Trimming removed 2 bases from V and 3 bases from J, with 6 bases in between. Germline CDR1 LGHDT, CDR2 YNNKEL (reference sequence). The CDR3 bases are TGTGCCAGCAGCCAACTTCCTACAGATACGCAGTATTTT. This encodes CASSQLPTDTQYF.

The chain carries TRBV19 and TRBJ1-4; 9 bases are a match to TRBD1. The CDR3 runs 16 residues. CDR1 and CDR2 from the germline V gene are LNHDA and SQIVND (reference sequence). J gave up 2 bases and V 5 bases, and 6 bases lay outside the gene matches. This CDR3 reads CASSLDRGETNEKLFF. DNA for the CDR3: TGTGCCAGTAGTTTGGACAGGGGCGAGACTAATGAAAAACTGTTTTTT.

In its sample, this clone was seen a few times. This chain uses TRBV7-9 with TRBJ2-7; weak D call: TRBD2 (5 bases). Germline V lookup: CDR1 SEHNR, CDR2 FQNEAQ (reference sequence). The CDR3 consists of 13 residues. V was shortened by 6 bases and J by 6 bases, with 15 bases between the two germline ends. The CDR3: CASSPPWSGEQYF. As DNA, the CDR3 is TGTGCCAGCAGTCCCCCCTGGAGCGGCGAGCAGTACTTC.

This sequence joins TRBV19 and TRBJ2-1; maybe TRBD2 (6 bases). This CDR3 has 13 amino acids. V gave up 5 bases and J gave up 7 bases, with 12 bases separating them. CDR1 LNHDA and CDR2 SQIVND come from the germline V gene (reference sequence). The CDR3 DNA is TGTGCCAGTAGTCTGGGGACTCAAAATGAGCAGTTCTTC. Its protein is CASSLGTQNEQFF. The full variable domain, its missing parts supplied by reference TRBV19 and TRBJ2-1, is DGGITQSPKYLFRKEGQNVTLSCEQNLNHDAMYWYRQDPGQGLRLIYYSQIVNDFQKGDIAEGYSVSREKKESFPLTVTSAQKNPTAFYLCASSLGTQNEQFFGPGTRLTVL.

This clone was observed a handful of times. This rearrangement joins TRBV2 to TRBJ2-2; TRBD1 matches 7 bases. Losses at the gene ends were 4 bases for V and 5 bases for J; bases not matched to a gene: 7. Germline lookup yields CDR1 SNHLY and CDR2 FYNNEI. CDR3 length equals 15 residues. CDR3 nucleotides: TGTGCCAGCAGTGGGAGACAGGGCGGAACCGGGGAGCTGTTTTTT. Residues: CASSGRQGGTGELFF.

This chain connects TRBV10-3 to TRBJ2-7, with 7 bases that match TRBD2. V lost 6 bases and J lost 0; bases outside the gene matches: 5. The CDR3 spans 14 residues. The germline V gene encodes CDR1 ENHRY and CDR2 SYGVKD. The CDR3 protein is CAISEAGSSYEQYF. CDR3 bases: TGTGCCATCAGCGAAGCGGGAAGCTCCTACGAGCAGTACTTC.

The rearrangement joins TRBV4-1 to TRBJ1-1; 7 bases match TRBD1. V lost 2 bases to trimming and J lost 6 bases; unmatched junction nucleotides: 9. The germline CDR1 and CDR2 sequences are MGHRA and YSYEKL. The CDR3 runs 15 residues. The CDR3 is CASSQTTGPTPEAFF. In DNA form, the CDR3 reads TGCGCCAGCAGCCAAACGACAGGGCCCACGCCTGAAGCTTTCTTT.

This clone was seen once. J is TRBJ1-1 and V is TRBV18; D may be TRBD1 (5 bases). This CDR3 contains 14 residues. Trimming removed 3 bases from V and 1 base from J, with 9 bases in between. Looked up from germline, CDR1 is KGHSH and CDR2 is LQKENI. CDR3 coding DNA: TGTGCCAGCTCACCGCCCGGACAGAACACTGAAGCTTTCTTT. This encodes CASSPPGQNTEAFF.

This chain uses TRBV10-3 with TRBJ1-5; TRBD1 matches 9 bases. V shed 5 bases and J 5 bases; nucleotides not matched to a gene: 4. There are 14 residues in the CDR3. CDR1 and CDR2 (germline): ENHRY, SYGVKD. The CDR3 bases are TGTGCCATCAGTCCAGACAGGGGGGATCAGCCCCAGCATTTT. Its protein is CAISPDRGDQPQHF.

The chain recombines TRBV7-9 with TRBJ2-3; TRBD1 is a possible D gene (5 bases). The CDR3 totals 15 residues. Trimming cost V 7 bases and J 0 bases, with 14 bases left between them. The germline V gene encodes CDR1 SEHNR and CDR2 FQNEAQ (reference sequence). CDR3: CASNLAAGSTDTQYF. In DNA, the CDR3 is TGTGCCAGCAACCTCGCGGCAGGGAGCACAGATACGCAGTATTTT.

V is TRBV5-1 and J is TRBJ2-7; 10 positions match TRBD1. In germline, CDR1 is SGHRS, CDR2 YFSETQ. The trim removed 4 bases at V and 2 bases at J, leaving 6 bases unmatched. CDR3 length: 15 amino acids. The CDR3 sequence: CASSEDRGLTYEQYF. The CDR3 DNA is TGCGCCAGCAGCGAGGACAGGGGGTTAACCTACGAGCAGTACTTC.

V is TRBV7-9 and J is TRBJ2-3; 9 bases agree with TRBD1. V trimming: 6 bases; J trimming: 5 bases; junction bases outside the gene matches: 12. The CDR3 totals 16 residues. Per the germline V gene, CDR1 is SEHNR and CDR2 is FQNEAQ (reference sequence). Here the CDR3 DNA reads TGTGCCAGCAGTCCAAAACACAGGGGGCGAGAAGATACGCAGTATTTT. Its protein is CASSPKHRGREDTQYF.

The J gene is TRBJ2-5, the V gene TRBV7-9; TRBD2 agrees at 7 bases. Germline assignment: CDR1 SEHNR and CDR2 FQNEAQ (reference sequence). V lost 7 bases, J lost 0 bases, and 2 bases stayed unmatched. CDR3 length equals 13 residues. The CDR3 sequence: CASNLADQETQYF. CDR3 nucleotides: TGTGCCAGCAATCTAGCGGACCAAGAGACCCAGTACTTC.

This sequence joins TRBV18 and TRBJ2-5; D not certain. The CDR3 spans 13 residues. The V end was cut by 3 bases, the J end by 1 base, with 6 bases between. Germline V gene sequence: CDR1 KGHSH, CDR2 LQKENI. CDR3 coding DNA: TGTGCCAGCTCACCGAACTCCCAAGAGACCCAGTACTTC. As protein: CASSPNSQETQYF.

A remark on this clone: The junction differs from germline at one of its ends, possibly a read error. This chain joins TRBV6-4 and TRBJ2-1; no clear D. This CDR3 has 12 amino acids. Germline CDR1 reads MRHNA; CDR2 reads SNTAGT. The CDR3 DNA reads TGTGCCAGCACTGACGGGCGCAATGAGCAGTTCTTC. This translates into CASTDGRNEQFF.

The genes are TRBV5-1 and TRBJ2-7, with 12 positions matching TRBD1. Trimming cost V 0 bases and J 3 bases; bases outside gene matches: 7. Looked up from germline, CDR1 is SGHRS and CDR2 is YFSETQ. The CDR3 has 17 amino acids. CDR3 amino acids: CASSLGDRGLFNYEQYF. The CDR3 DNA follows: TGCGCCAGCAGCTTGGGGGACAGGGGGCTTTTCAACTACGAGCAGTACTTC.

J is TRBJ2-7 and V is TRBV9, with D maybe TRBD2 (6 bases). The CDR3 loop spans 13 amino acids. Trimming left V 0 bases short and J 6 bases short, with 10 bases between. Germline V gene data show CDR1 as SGDLS and CDR2 as YYNGEE. The CDR3 region is CASSVGVTSEQYF. The DNA of the CDR3 is TGTGCCAGCAGCGTAGGGGTGACTAGCGAGCAGTACTTC.

The rearrangement uses TRBV6-4 and TRBJ2-3; 9 bases fit TRBD2. Trimming removed 4 bases from V and 0 bases from J; junction bases left unmatched: 17. The CDR3 has 20 residues. Germline V gene data show CDR1 as MRHNA and CDR2 as SNTAGT. In nucleotides, the CDR3 is TGTGCCAGCAGTGCCACGACTAGCGGAGATGTTGGTGCTAGCACAGATACGCAGTATTTT. Its protein is CASSATTSGDVGASTDTQYF.

The chain combines TRBV7-9 with TRBJ2-1; 12 nucleotides agree with TRBD2. The CDR3 consists of 19 residues. Per germline, CDR1 SEHNR and CDR2 FQNEAQ (reference sequence). V was clipped by 4 bases and J by 1 base; unmatched bases: 11. The CDR3 loop reads CASSSTSGSLGDSYNEQFF. CDR3 coding DNA: TGTGCCAGCAGCTCGACTAGCGGGAGTTTGGGTGATTCCTACAATGAGCAGTTCTTC.

V is TRBV5-6 and J is TRBJ2-7, with D possibly matching TRBD1 (5 bases). Between the trimmed V and J ends, which lost 0 bases and 2 bases, there was a span of 12 bases. This CDR3 is 15 amino acids long. Per the germline V gene, CDR1 is SGHDT and CDR2 is YYEEEE. CDR3 region: CASSLGAGKAYEQYF. The CDR3 nucleotides read TGTGCCAGCAGCTTGGGAGCAGGGAAAGCCTACGAGCAGTACTTC.

J is TRBJ1-2 and V is TRBV4-2; 7 bases agree with TRBD1. From germline, CDR1 is LGHNA and CDR2 YNFKEQ. This CDR3 contains 19 residues. Trimming removed 1 base from V and 4 bases from J; junction bases left unmatched: 18. The CDR3 reads CASSQAVGETTGFAYGYTF. The CDR3 coding sequence is TGTGCCAGCAGCCAAGCCGTGGGGGAGACGACAGGGTTCGCCTATGGCTACACCTTC.

This clone appeared a single time. The V gene is TRBV27, the J gene TRBJ2-3; D not resolved. Trimming shortened V by 3 bases and J by 4 bases, and 11 bases separated the two germline ends. The germline V gene has CDR1 MNHEY and CDR2 SMNVEV (reference sequence). The CDR3 has 14 residues. CDR3 nucleotide sequence: TGTGCCAGCAGTTTTTTTGGGCCACCAGATACGCAGTATTTT. Translated: CASSFFGPPDTQYF.

The chain uses TRBV12-5 and TRBJ2-7; TRBD1 aligns across 10 bases. V lost 3 bases, J lost 3 bases, and 8 bases stayed unmatched. CDR1 and CDR2 (germline): LGHNT, FRNRAP. CDR3 length: 16 amino acids. The CDR3 spells CASGFNPTGGVYEQYF. Here the CDR3 DNA reads TGTGCTAGTGGTTTCAACCCGACAGGGGGCGTCTACGAGCAGTACTTC.

V usage is TRBV5-6 and J usage is TRBJ1-2, with 7 nucleotides matching TRBD1. This CDR3 region has 14 residues. V lost 5 bases and J lost 2; bases outside the gene matches: 6. The V gene's germline CDR1 is SGHDT and CDR2 YYEEEE. For the CDR3, the DNA is TGTGCCAGCAGTTTTGACAGGGACAACTATGGCTACACCTTC. It translates to CASSFDRDNYGYTF.